This TCR beta chain was sequenced for a study of tumor-infiltrating lymphocytes in primary liver carcinoma. At the level of the study: Patients included men and women of 30 to 69 years. All lesions had stage T1-T3 N0M0 and 4.2 to 10 cm widths.

The CDR3 spans 16 residues. With 1 base removed from V and 0 bases from J, the gap between germline ends came to 9 bases. Germline V gives CDR1 SGHAT, CDR2 FQNNGV. Extraction of RNA together with DNA used roughly 19-32 mg of unsorted bulk tissue. The researchers produced TCR beta cDNA from approximately 540 ng total RNA with a constant-region primer. Researchers made the TCR beta libraries by running three nested multiplex PCR rounds with slightly modified ARM-PCR. Investigators reported that the first two PCR rounds, at about 9 cycles each, used TRBV1-TRBV30 forward primers with a C-beta reverse primer. TCRdb called the multiplex PCR reads again in MiXCR, with one record for every CDR3 protein. The table includes about 100,000 distinct CDR3 sequences, about 73% detected once.

The chain joins TRBV11-2 to TRBJ1-4; D may be TRBD1 (5 bases). The receptor was derived from a middle-aged man with primary liver carcinoma and hepatitis B virus infection. The sample comprised tumor-adjacent normal liver tissue. The CDR3 bases are TGTGCCAGCAGCTTAGTAGGGGCTGCAACTAATGAAAAACTGTTTTTT. Translated, it gives CASSLVGAATNEKLFF.